This T cell receptor (beta chain) was documented in a study of blood T cell repertoires in COVID-19. Turning to the study itself: Spain, Italy and the United States supplied samples that represented acute and convalescent COVID-19. PBMCs, B-cell-depleted T cells, or T cells were the source of the cDNA or gDNA that made up the material.

The repertoire was sequenced with immunoSEQ multiplex PCR; TCRdb's copy has only in-frame clones and lacks some. This sample has fewer than 250,000 clones, with about 83% found just once. CDR1 and CDR2 (germline): SGHRS, YFSETQ. Trimming pared 3 bases from V and 1 base from J, leaving 7 bases between. There are 14 residues in the CDR3. The sequencing sample was made of PBMCs or T cells enriched from blood (not recorded which). The sequence was obtained from a woman aged 40 to 50 who had recovered from COVID-19. This chain uses TRBV5-1 with TRBJ1-4, with D unresolved. The CDR3 loop reads CASSSGLTNEKLFF. CDR3 DNA: TGCGCCAGCAGCTCAGGCTTAACTAATGAAAAACTGTTTTTT.